The sequence of this T cell receptor beta chain was determined in a study of T cell repertoires in cytomegalovirus infection. TCRdb re-called the reads with MiXCR, one entry per CDR3 protein. The sample yields hundreds of thousands of distinct CDR3 sequences, around 35% seen once. In the case of this clonotype: Its antigen is not known.

CDR3 length equals 13 residues. V lost 5 bases and J 3 bases, leaving 9 bases between the germline ends. This receptor was taken from a human donor in good health (CMV status not recorded). Some clones in this sample may be carry-over from other donors' samples. The genes are TRBV12-3 or TRBV12-4 and TRBJ2-3; a possible D gene is TRBD1 (6 bases). The specimen comprised cultured PBMCs, sampled from culture after CMV antigen stimulation. The CDR3 loop reads CASSPGTTDTQYF. DNA of the CDR3: TGTGCCAGCAGTCCCGGGACAACAGATACGCAGTATTTT.